A selection of T cell receptor beta chains follows, all from one sample in a study of response to subunit inactivated influenza vaccine. TCRdb fed the RT-PCR reads into MiXCR, producing one record per CDR3 protein. Among fewer than 600,000 distinct CDR3 sequences listed, approximately 7.2% were seen once. Sequencing used PBMCs from blood, obtained approximately 25 months after vaccination. These receptors originate from a man aged 50 to 75 who received an inactivated influenza vaccine. Both conserved end residues are part of each CDR3. D genes are given only for firm matches. The size field is filled for only some rows; it gives once, few, many or a size class.

D,J,V,size,DNA,CDR3
TRBD2,TRBJ2-7,TRBV20-1,many,TGCAGTGTCAGCGGGACCTCCTACGAGCAGTACTTC,CSVSGTSYEQYF
NA,TRBJ2-3,TRBV6-6,NA,TGTGCCAGCACCAGGGGAGTCGGGGAAAGCACAGATACGCAGTATTTT,CASTRGVGESTDTQYF
TRBD2,TRBJ2-7,TRBV28,few,TGTGCCAGCAGGACTAGCGGGAGCCACGAGCAGTACTTC,CASRTSGSHEQYF
NA,TRBJ1-1,TRBV6-1,many,TGTGCCAGCAAAGGACGGAAAGCAAACACTGAAGCTTTCTTT,CASKGRKANTEAFF
NA,TRBJ2-2,TRBV24-1,many,TGTGCCACCAGTGATGGGACCACCGGGGAGCTGTTTTTT,CATSDGTTGELFF
TRBD2,TRBJ2-1,TRBV29-1,many,TGCAGCGTCGGGGGAAAACGGGAGGGCCCTACGAATGAGCAGTTCTTC,CSVGGKREGPTNEQFF
NA,TRBJ1-1,TRBV28,NA,TGTGCCAGCAGTCCGCCGCACCGGGGGGCTGAAGCTTTCTTT,CASSPPHRGAEAFF
TRBD1,TRBJ2-6,TRBV5-1,NA,TGCGCCAGCAGCTTGGATCGGTCAGGACAGGTTTCGCTGGCTCTCTCTGGGGCCAACGTCCTGACTTTC,CASSLDRSGQVSLALSGANVLTF
NA,TRBJ2-7,TRBV29-1,many,TGCAGCGTTGAGGCCCCCGGGGAGCAGTACTTC,CSVEAPGEQYF
NA,TRBJ2-2,TRBV19,NA,TGTGCCAGTAGTCACGGAGGGTTCACCGGGGAGCTGTTTTTT,CASSHGGFTGELFF
NA,TRBJ2-1,TRBV9,few,TGTGCCAGCAGCGTAGTAAGTGGGGATGAGCAGTTCTTC,CASSVVSGDEQFF
TRBD1,TRBJ1-2,TRBV27,few,TGTGCCAGCAGTAGGCAGGGGGCCTCCTATGGCTACACCTTC,CASSRQGASYGYTF
NA,TRBJ2-1,TRBV7-2,few,TGTGCCAGCAGCTTGGACTGGGTGCAGCAGTTCTTC,CASSLDWVQQFF
NA,TRBJ2-3,TRBV20-1,NA,TGCAGTGCTAGAGATCACCAGGGCAACACAGATACGCAGTATTTT,CSARDHQGNTDTQYF
NA,TRBJ2-3,TRBV20-1,many,TGCAGTGCTAGTGGCATCGGGACAGATACGCAGTATTTT,CSASGIGTDTQYF
TRBD1,TRBJ2-7,TRBV14,NA,TGTGCCAGCAGCAAACCGGGACAGGGGCCTTGGGAGCAGTACTTC,CASSKPGQGPWEQYF
NA,TRBJ2-1,TRBV4-3,many,TGCGCCAGCAGCCAACTAGGGGTGGATGAGCAGTTCTTC,CASSQLGVDEQFF
NA,TRBJ2-5,TRBV18,few,TGTGCCAGCTCACCACCGGCCAGGTCAGAGACCCAGTACTTC,CASSPPARSETQYF
NA,TRBJ2-2,TRBV3-1,few,TGTGCCAGCAGTCGTGTTGGGGTAACGAACACCGGGGAGCTGTTTTTT,CASSRVGVTNTGELFF
NA,TRBJ2-7,TRBV7-2,few,TGTGCCAGCAGCCCGCGCTCTAACGTCTACGAGCAGTACTTC,CASSPRSNVYEQYF
NA,TRBJ2-2,TRBV24-1,NA,TGTGCCACCGACGTCGCGGGGCCGGGTCGGACCGGGGAGCTGTTTTTT,CATDVAGPGRTGELFF
NA,TRBJ1-5,TRBV4-2,many,TGTGCCAGCAGCCAAGATGGGTTTCAGCCCCAGCATTTT,CASSQDGFQPQHF
TRBD1,TRBJ2-2,TRBV15,NA,TGTGCCACCAGCAAGCAGGGACAGGGGGCCGGGGAGCTGTTTTTT,CATSKQGQGAGELFF
NA,TRBJ1-1,TRBV4-3,NA,TGCGCCAGCAGCCCATCCGGAGGGTACACTGAAGCTTTCTTT,CASSPSGGYTEAFF
NA,TRBJ2-2,TRBV6-5,NA,TGTGCCAGCAGTTACTCGCTTTCACCGACGGCCACCGGGGAGCTGTTTTTT,CASSYSLSPTATGELFF
TRBD2,TRBJ2-1,TRBV5-1,NA,TGCGCCAGCAGCTTGCCCGTAGCGGGAGGTAATCGGAATGAGCAGTTCTTC,CASSLPVAGGNRNEQFF
TRBD1,TRBJ2-5,TRBV29-1,few,TGCAGCGTTGCCCCCAGGCTAACAGGGGGGGAGACCCAGTACTTC,CSVAPRLTGGETQYF
TRBD1,TRBJ2-5,TRBV5-1,few,TGCGCCAGCAGCACGACAGGGTCGAAGACCCAGTACTTC,CASSTTGSKTQYF
NA,TRBJ2-7,TRBV4-1,few,TGCGCCAGCAGCCAAGATTACGGAACCTACGAGCAGTACTTC,CASSQDYGTYEQYF
TRBD2,TRBJ2-4,TRBV29-1,NA,TGCAGCGCCGCCCCCGCGGGAGGGAACATTCAGTACTTC,CSAAPAGGNIQYF
NA,TRBJ1-6,TRBV6-5,few,TGTGCCAGCAGTTGGAACCCAAATTCACCCCTCCACTTT,CASSWNPNSPLHF
NA,TRBJ2-3,TRBV27,many,TGTGCCAGCAGTCCACAAACCCCCACAGATACGCAGTATTTT,CASSPQTPTDTQYF
TRBD1,TRBJ2-2,TRBV5-1,NA,TGCGCCAGCAGCTTAGGGGGACAGGGGAACACCGGGGAGCTGTTTTTT,CASSLGGQGNTGELFF
NA,TRBJ2-2,TRBV29-1,few,TGCAGCGTTTGGACAGTGAACACCGGGGAGCTGTTTTTT,CSVWTVNTGELFF
TRBD2,TRBJ2-1,TRBV11-3,many,TGTGCCAGCAGCTTACAGGCGGGGGGGAGCTACAATGAGCAGTTCTTC,CASSLQAGGSYNEQFF
NA,TRBJ1-5,TRBV2,few,TGTGCCAGCACCCTAGGTGGACCTAGCAATCAGCCCCAGCATTTT,CASTLGGPSNQPQHF